The sequence of this TCR beta chain was determined in a study of blood T cells in healthy people across ages. Points from the study as a whole: Unsorted PBMC material precluded a definitive naive versus antigen-experienced comparison.

Sample-barcoded 5' priming and a J-beta primer mix drove a second PCR of about 6 to 12 cycles. TCRdb processed the 5' RACE reads anew with MiXCR; each CDR3 protein has one entry. The table has around 700,000 distinct CDR3 sequences, about 25% seen once; the top ten hold more than 8.5%. To note about this clonotype: Its antigen is not identified.

These data also formed part of another study, on T cells of mothers and their children.

The receptor was derived from a boy under 18 in good health. The sample taken for sequencing was blood.

The CDR3 sequence is CASSPLRYARNGYTF. The CDR3 region has the DNA TGTGCCAGCAGCCCCCTCCGATACGCCCGGAATGGCTACACCTTC. This chain uses TRBV14 with TRBJ1-2; D is undetermined. Germline V lookup: CDR1 SGHDN, CDR2 FVKESK. The CDR3 runs to 15 residues. The V end was cut by 4 bases, the J end by 6 bases, with 18 bases between.